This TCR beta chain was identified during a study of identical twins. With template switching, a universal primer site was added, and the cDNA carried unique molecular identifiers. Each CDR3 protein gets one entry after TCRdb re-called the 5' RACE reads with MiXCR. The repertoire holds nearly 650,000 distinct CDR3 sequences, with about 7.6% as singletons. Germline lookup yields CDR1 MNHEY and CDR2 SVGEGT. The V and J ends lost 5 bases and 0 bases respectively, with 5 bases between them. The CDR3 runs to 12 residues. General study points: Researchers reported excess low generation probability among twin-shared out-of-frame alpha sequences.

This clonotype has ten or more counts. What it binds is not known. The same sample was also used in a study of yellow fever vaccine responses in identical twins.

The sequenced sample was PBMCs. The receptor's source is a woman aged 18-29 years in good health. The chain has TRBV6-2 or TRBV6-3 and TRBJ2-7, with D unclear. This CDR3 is CASSDNSYEQYV. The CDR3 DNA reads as TGTGCCAGCAGTGACAACTCCTACGAGCAGTACGTC.